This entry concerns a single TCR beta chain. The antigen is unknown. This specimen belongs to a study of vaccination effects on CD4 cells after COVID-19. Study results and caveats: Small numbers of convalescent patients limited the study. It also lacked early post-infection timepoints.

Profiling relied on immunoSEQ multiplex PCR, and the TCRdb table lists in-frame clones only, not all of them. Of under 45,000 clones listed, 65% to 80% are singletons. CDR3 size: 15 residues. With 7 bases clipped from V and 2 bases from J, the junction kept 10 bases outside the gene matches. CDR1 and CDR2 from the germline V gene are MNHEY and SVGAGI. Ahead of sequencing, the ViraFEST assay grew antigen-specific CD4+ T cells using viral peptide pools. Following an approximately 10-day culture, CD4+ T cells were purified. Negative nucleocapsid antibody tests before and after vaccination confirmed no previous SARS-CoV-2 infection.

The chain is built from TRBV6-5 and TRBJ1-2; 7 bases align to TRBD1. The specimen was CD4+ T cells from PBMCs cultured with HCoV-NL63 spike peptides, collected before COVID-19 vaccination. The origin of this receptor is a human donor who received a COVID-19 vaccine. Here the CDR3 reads CASTYWTGSNYGYTF. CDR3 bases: TGTGCCAGCACCTACTGGACAGGTTCAAACTATGGCTACACCTTC.